This T cell receptor beta chain originates from a study of patients and donors after allogeneic stem cell transplantation. A single record per CDR3 protein comes from TCRdb applying MiXCR to the RT-PCR reads. The sample contains roughly 140,000 distinct CDR3 sequences, 30% to 45% of which appear only once. V shed 0 bases and J shed 3 bases, with 11 bases lying between them. The CDR3 has 15 residues. Germline CDR1 and CDR2: LNHNV and YYDKDF (reference sequence). Sequencing used blood, either unsorted or a sorted T cell fraction (not recorded which). The source of this sequence is a human donor who was either an allogeneic HSCT recipient or a stem cell or donor lymphocyte infusion donor (not recorded which). It is not recorded whose cells these are; they may come from a transplant donor. The chain employs TRBV15 and TRBJ2-5; D is unresolved. The CDR3 here is CATSRDPGPEETQYF. The DNA for the CDR3 is TGTGCCACCAGCAGAGATCCCGGACCAGAAGAGACCCAGTACTTC. Full variable domain (outside the CDR3, taken from reference TRBV15 and TRBJ2-5): DAMVIQNPRYQVTQFGKPVTLSCSQTLNHNVMYWYQQKSSQAPKLLFHYYDKDFNNEADTPDNFQSRRPNTSFCFLDIRSPGLGDTAMYLCATSRDPGPEETQYFGPGTRLLVL.